This T cell receptor beta chain was sequenced during a study of cytomegalovirus exposure and HLA in healthy donors. Study outcomes and limitations: Usually a TCR sequence was rare, but some public TCRs were found in many donors.

The germline V gene has CDR1 SNHLY and CDR2 FYNNEI. V shed 2 bases and J shed 11 bases, with 10 bases lying between them. This CDR3 is 12 amino acids long. This clone was counted once. The antigen is unknown. Primers included in the PCR were 60 Vbeta and 13 Jbeta primers. In the original processing: Unique TCR beta chains totaled some 80 million in a later count, with roughly 11 million of them shared. Profiling relied on immunoSEQ multiplex PCR, and the TCRdb table lists in-frame clones only, not all of them. Clonal size and the V and J genes are those of that table, whereas D and trimming came from the DNA. The table includes 150,000 to 200,000 clones, around 80% detected once.

This clonotype was obtained from a woman aged 25 to 39 in good health and CMV-seropositive. Material: PBMCs. V and J are TRBV2 and TRBJ1-5, with D perhaps matching TRBD1 (5 bases). The CDR3: CASSETGGAQHF. The CDR3 bases are TGTGCCAGCAGTGAAACGGGGGGGGCCCAGCATTTT. The variable domain in full, completed from reference TRBV2 and TRBJ1-5, reads EPEVTQTPSHQVTQMGQEVILRCVPISNHLYFYWYRQILGQKVEFLVSFYNNEISEKSEIFDDQFSVERPDGSNFTLKIRSTKLEDSAMYFCASSETGGAQHFGDGTRLSIL.